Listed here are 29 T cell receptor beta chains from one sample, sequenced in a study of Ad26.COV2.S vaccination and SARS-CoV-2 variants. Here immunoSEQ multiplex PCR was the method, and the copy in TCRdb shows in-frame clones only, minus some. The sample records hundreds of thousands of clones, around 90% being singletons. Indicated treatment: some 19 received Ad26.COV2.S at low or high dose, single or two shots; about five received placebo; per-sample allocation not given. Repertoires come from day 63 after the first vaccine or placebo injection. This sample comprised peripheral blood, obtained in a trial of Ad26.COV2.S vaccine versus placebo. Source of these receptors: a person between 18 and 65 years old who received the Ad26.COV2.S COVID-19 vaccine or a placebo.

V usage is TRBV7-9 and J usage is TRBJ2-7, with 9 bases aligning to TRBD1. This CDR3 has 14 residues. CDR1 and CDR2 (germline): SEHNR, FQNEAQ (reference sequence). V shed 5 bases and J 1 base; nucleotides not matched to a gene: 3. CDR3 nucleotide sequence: TGTGCCAGCAGCCGGGACAGGGTTTCCTACGAGCAGTACTTC. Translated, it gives CASSRDRVSYEQYF.

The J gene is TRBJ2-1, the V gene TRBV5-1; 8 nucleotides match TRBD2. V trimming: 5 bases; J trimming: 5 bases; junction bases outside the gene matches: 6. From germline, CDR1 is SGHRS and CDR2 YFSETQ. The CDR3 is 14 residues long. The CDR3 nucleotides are TGCGCCAGCAGACTCGGGACTAGAAACAATGAGCAGTTCTTC. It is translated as CASRLGTRNNEQFF.

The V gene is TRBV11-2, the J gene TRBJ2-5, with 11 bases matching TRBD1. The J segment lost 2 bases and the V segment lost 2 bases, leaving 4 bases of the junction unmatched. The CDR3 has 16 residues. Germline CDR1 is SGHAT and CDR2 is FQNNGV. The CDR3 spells CASSLSGTGGQETQYF. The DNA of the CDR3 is TGTGCCAGCAGCTTAAGCGGGACAGGGGGACAAGAGACCCAGTACTTC.

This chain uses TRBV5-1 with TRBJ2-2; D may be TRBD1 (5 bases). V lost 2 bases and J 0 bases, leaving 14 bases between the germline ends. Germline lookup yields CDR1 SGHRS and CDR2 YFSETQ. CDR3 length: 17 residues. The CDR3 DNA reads TGCGCCAGCAGCTTTGTCCCCCAGGGCGCGAACACCGGGGAGCTGTTTTTT. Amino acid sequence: CASSFVPQGANTGELFF. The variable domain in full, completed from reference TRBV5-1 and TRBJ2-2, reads KAGVTQTPRYLIKTRGQQVTLSCSPISGHRSVSWYQQTPGQGLQFLFEYFSETQRNKGNFPGRFSGRQFSNSRSEMNVSTLELGDSALYLCASSFVPQGANTGELFFGEGSRLTVL.

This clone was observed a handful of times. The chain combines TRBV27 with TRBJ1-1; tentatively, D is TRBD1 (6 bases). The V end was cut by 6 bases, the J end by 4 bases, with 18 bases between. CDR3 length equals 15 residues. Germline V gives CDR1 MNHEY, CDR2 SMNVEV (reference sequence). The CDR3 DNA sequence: TGTGCCAGCAGGTACAGTCCGGGGGCGAGCACTGAAGCTTTCTTT. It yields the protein CASRYSPGASTEAFF.

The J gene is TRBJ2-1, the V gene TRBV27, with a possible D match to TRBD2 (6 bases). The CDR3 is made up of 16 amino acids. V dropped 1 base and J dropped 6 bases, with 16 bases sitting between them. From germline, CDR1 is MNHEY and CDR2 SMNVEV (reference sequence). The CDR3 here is CASSLLGTLATNEQFF. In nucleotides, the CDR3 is TGTGCCAGCAGTTTATTAGGTACACTAGCTACCAATGAGCAGTTCTTC.

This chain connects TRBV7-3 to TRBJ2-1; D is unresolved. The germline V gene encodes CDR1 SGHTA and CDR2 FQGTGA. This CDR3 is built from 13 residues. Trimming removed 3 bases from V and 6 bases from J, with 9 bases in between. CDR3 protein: CASSFDLGNEQFF. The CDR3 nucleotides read TGTGCCAGCAGCTTCGACCTTGGCAATGAGCAGTTCTTC.

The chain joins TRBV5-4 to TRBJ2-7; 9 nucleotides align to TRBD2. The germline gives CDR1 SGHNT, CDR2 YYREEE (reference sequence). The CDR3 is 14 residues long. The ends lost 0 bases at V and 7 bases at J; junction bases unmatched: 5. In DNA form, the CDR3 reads TGTGCCAGCAGCTTGGATAGCGGGAGCCGAGAGCAGTACTTC. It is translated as CASSLDSGSREQYF.

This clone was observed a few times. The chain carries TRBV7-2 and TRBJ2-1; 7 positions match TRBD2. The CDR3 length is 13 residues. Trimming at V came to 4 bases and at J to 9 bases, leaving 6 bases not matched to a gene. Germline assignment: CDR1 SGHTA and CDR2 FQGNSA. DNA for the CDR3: TGTGCCAGCAGCTCTTCCCCGGGAGGTGAGCAGTTCTTC. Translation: CASSSSPGGEQFF. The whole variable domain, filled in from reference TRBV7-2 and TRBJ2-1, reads GAGVSQSPSNKVTEKGKDVELRCDPISGHTALYWYRQSLGQGLEFLIYFQGNSAPDKSGLPSDRFSAERTGGSVSTLTIQRTQQEDSAVYLCASSSSPGGEQFFGPGTRLTVL.

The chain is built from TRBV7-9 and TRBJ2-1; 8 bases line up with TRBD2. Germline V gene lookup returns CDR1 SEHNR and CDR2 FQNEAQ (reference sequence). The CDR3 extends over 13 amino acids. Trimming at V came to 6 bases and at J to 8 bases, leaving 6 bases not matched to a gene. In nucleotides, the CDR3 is TGTGCCAGCAGTCCGGGACTAGTCGATGAGCAGTTCTTC. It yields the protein CASSPGLVDEQFF.

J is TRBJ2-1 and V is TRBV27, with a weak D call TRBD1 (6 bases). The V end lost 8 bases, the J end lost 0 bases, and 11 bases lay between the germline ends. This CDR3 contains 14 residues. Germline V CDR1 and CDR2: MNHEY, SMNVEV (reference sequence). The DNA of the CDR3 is TGTGCCAGCTGGGGGCCCTCCTCCTACAATGAGCAGTTCTTC. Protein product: CASWGPSSYNEQFF.

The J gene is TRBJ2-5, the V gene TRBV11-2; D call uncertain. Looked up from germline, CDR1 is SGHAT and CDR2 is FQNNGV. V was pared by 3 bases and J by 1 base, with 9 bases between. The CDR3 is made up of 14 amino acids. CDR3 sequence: CASSFLTAQETQYF. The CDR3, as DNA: TGTGCCAGCAGCTTCTTAACGGCCCAAGAGACCCAGTACTTC. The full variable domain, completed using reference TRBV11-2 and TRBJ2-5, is EAGVAQSPRYKIIEKRQSVAFWCNPISGHATLYWYQQILGQGPKLLIQFQNNGVVDDSQLPKDRFSAERLKGVDSTLKIQPAKLEDSAVYLCASSFLTAQETQYFGPGTRLLVL.

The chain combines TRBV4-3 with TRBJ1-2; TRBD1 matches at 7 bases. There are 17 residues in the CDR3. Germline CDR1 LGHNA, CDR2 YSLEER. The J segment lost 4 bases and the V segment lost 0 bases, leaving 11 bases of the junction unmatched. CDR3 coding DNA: TGCGCCAGCAGCCAAGATGCGGGCAGGGGGGATCCCTATGGCTACACCTTC. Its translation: CASSQDAGRGDPYGYTF.

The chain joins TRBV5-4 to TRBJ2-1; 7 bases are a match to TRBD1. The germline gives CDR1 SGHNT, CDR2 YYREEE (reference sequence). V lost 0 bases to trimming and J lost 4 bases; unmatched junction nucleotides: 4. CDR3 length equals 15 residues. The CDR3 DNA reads TGTGCCAGCAGCTTGGAACAGGGGAGTTACAATGAGCAGTTCTTC. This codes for CASSLEQGSYNEQFF.

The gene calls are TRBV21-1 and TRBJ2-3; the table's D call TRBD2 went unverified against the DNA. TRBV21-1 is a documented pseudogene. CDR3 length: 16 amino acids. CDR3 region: CASTTRSSGSLGTQYF. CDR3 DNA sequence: TGTGCCAGCACCACTAGGAGTAGCGGGAGCTTGGGTACGCAGTATTTT.

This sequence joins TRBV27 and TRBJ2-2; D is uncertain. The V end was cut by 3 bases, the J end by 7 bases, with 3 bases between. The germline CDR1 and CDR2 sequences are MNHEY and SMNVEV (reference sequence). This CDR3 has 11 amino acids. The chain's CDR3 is CASSFGGELFF. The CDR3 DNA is TGTGCCAGCAGTTTTGGCGGGGAGCTGTTTTTT.

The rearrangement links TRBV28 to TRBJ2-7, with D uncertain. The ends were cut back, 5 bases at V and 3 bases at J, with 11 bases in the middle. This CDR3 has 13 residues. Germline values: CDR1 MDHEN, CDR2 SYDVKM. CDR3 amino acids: CASSHLGLYEQYF. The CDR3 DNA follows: TGTGCCAGCAGTCATCTTGGCCTCTACGAGCAGTACTTC.

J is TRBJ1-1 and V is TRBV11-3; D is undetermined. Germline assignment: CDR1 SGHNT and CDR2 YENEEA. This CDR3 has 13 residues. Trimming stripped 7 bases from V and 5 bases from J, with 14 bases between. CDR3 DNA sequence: TGTGCCAGCATAGGTGGGAGTAATACTGAAGCTTTCTTT. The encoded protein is CASIGGSNTEAFF.

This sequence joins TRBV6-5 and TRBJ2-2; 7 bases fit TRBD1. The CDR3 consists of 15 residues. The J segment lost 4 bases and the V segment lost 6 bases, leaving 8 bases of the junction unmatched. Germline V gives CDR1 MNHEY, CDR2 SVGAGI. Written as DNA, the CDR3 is TGTGCCAGCAGAGGTACAGGGGCTGGCACCGGGGAGCTGTTTTTT. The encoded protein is CASRGTGAGTGELFF.

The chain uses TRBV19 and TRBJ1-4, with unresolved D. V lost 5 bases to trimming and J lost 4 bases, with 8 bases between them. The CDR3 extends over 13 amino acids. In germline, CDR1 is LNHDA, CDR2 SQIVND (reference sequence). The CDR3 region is CASSRSHNEKLFF. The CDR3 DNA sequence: TGTGCCAGTAGTCGGTCCCATAATGAAAAACTGTTTTTT.

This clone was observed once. CDR3 residues: CASSFQTGGYNEQFF. As DNA, the CDR3 is TGTGCCAGCAGCTTCCAAACGGGGGGGTACAATGAGCAGTTCTTC. The chain combines TRBV5-4 with TRBJ2-1, with 8 bases identical to TRBD2. CDR1 is SGHNT, CDR2 YYREEE, per germline (reference sequence). After removal of 2 bases from V and 4 bases from J, the junction contained 5 bases not matched to a gene. This CDR3 spans 15 amino acids.

As DNA, the CDR3 is TGTGCCAGCAGCTTGACTAGCGGGGTCCAAGAGACCCAGTACTTC. Protein product: CASSLTSGVQETQYF. V gene TRBV5-4 combines with J gene TRBJ2-5; the match to TRBD2 covers 10 bases. The V gene's germline CDR1 is SGHNT and CDR2 YYREEE (reference sequence). The CDR3 has 15 residues. V trimming: 1 base; J trimming: 1 base; junction bases outside the gene matches: 1.

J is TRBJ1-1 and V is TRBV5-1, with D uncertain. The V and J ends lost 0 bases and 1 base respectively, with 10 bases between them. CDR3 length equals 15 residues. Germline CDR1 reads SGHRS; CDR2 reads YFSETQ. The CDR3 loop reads CASSLDVSPNTEAFF. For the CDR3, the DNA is TGCGCCAGCAGCTTGGATGTTAGCCCGAACACTGAAGCTTTCTTT.

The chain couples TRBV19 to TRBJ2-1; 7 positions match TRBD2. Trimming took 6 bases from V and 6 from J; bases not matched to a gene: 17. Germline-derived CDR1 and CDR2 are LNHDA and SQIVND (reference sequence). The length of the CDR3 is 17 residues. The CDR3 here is CASSETSAGRKFNEQFF. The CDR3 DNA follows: TGTGCCAGTAGCGAGACTTCAGCGGGACGGAAATTCAATGAGCAGTTCTTC. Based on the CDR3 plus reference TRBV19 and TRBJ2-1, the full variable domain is DGGITQSPKYLFRKEGQNVTLSCEQNLNHDAMYWYRQDPGQGLRLIYYSQIVNDFQKGDIAEGYSVSREKKESFPLTVTSAQKNPTAFYLCASSETSAGRKFNEQFFGPGTRLTVL.

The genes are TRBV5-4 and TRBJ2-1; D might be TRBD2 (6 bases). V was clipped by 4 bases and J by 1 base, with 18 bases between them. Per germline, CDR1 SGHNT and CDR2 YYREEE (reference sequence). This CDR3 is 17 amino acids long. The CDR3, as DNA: TGTGCCAGCAGCGGAGAGCCGGAGGGCCAATCCTACAATGAGCAGTTCTTC. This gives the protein CASSGEPEGQSYNEQFF. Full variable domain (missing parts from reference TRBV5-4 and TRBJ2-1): ETGVTQSPTHLIKTRGQQVTLRCSSQSGHNTVSWYQQALGQGPQFIFQYYREEENGRGNFPPRFSGLQFPNYSSELNVNALELDDSALYLCASSGEPEGQSYNEQFFGPGTRLTVL.

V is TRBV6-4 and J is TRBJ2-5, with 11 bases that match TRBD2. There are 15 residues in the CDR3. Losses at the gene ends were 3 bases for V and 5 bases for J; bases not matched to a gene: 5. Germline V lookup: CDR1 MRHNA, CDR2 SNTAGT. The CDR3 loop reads CASSELAGGLETQYF. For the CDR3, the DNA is TGTGCCAGCAGTGAATTAGCGGGAGGGTTGGAGACCCAGTACTTC.

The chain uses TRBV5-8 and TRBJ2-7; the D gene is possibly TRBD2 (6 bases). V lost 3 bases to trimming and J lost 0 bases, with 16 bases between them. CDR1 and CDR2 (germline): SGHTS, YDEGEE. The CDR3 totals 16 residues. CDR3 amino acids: CASSWGLTSSSYEQYF. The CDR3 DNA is TGTGCCAGCAGCTGGGGACTCACCTCAAGCTCCTACGAGCAGTACTTC.

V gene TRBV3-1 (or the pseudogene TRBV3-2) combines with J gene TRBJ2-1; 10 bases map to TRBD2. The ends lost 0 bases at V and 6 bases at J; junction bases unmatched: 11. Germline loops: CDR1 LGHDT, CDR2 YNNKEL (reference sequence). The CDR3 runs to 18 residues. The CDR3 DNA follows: TGTGCCAGCAGCCAAGATCGACCCGGACTAGCGGAGAGCAATGAGCAGTTCTTC. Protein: CASSQDRPGLAESNEQFF.

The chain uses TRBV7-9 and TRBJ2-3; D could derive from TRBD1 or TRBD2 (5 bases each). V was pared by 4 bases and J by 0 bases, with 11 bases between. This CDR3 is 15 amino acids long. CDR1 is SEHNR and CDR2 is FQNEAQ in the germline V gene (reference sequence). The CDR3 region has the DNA TGTGCCAGCAGCTGGGGGTTACCTAGCACAGATACGCAGTATTTT. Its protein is CASSWGLPSTDTQYF.